Following are 19 T cell receptor beta chains from one sample sequenced in a study of yellow fever vaccine responses in identical twins. TCRdb re-called the RT-PCR reads through MiXCR, storing one row per CDR3 protein. The data contain approximately 13,000 distinct CDR3 sequences, 84% of them singletons. The material sequenced was T cells from blood (PBMCs), unsorted or a sorted subset (not recorded which), taken before or after yellow fever vaccination (not recorded which). These receptors all stem from a woman under 30 who received the yellow fever vaccine.

This chain uses TRBV2 with TRBJ2-7; 9 nucleotides match TRBD1. In germline, CDR1 is SNHLY, CDR2 FYNNEI. Unmatched junction bases numbered 4, after V lost 5 bases and J lost 2 bases. The CDR3 consists of 14 residues. The CDR3 DNA reads TGTGCCAGCAGTAACGGACAGGGGACCTACGAGCAGTACGTC. Encoded protein: CASSNGQGTYEQYV.

This clonotype came up a few times. The chain carries TRBV19 and TRBJ2-7; weak D call: TRBD2 (6 bases). With 3 bases removed from V and 2 bases from J, the gap between germline ends came to 14 bases. Germline CDR1 is LNHDA and CDR2 is SQIVND (reference sequence). CDR3 length: 15 amino acids. The CDR3 DNA reads TGTGCCAGTAGTATGGGGGTAGCGGTCCCCTACGAGCAGTACTTC. As protein: CASSMGVAVPYEQYF.

The chain is built from TRBV12-3 or TRBV12-4 and TRBJ1-1; 8 nucleotides match TRBD1. This CDR3 spans 15 amino acids. V lost 3 bases, J lost 1 base, and 4 bases stayed unmatched. CDR3 residues: CASSLGTGGNTEAFF. CDR3 nucleotides: TGTGCCAGCAGTTTGGGGACAGGTGGGAACACTGAAGCTTTCTTT.

The V gene is TRBV4-3, the J gene TRBJ2-7; TRBD2 matches at 9 bases. The germline CDR1 and CDR2 sequences are LGHNA and YSLEER. This CDR3 comprises 15 residues. J gave up 4 bases and V 1 base, and 5 bases lay outside the gene matches. Here the CDR3 reads CASSQVTSGLYEQYF. The DNA for the CDR3 is TGCGCCAGCAGCCAAGTGACTAGCGGTTTATACGAGCAGTACTTC.

The V and J genes are TRBV3-1 and TRBJ1-1; D is uncertain. CDR1 is LGHDT and CDR2 is YNNKEL in the germline V gene (reference sequence). V was cut by 3 bases and J by 8 bases, with 13 bases left in between. The CDR3 length is 13 residues. CDR3 amino acids: CASSHSGEAEAFF. The DNA for the CDR3 is TGTGCCAGCAGCCATTCCGGGGAGGCCGAAGCTTTCTTT.

The chain recombines TRBV18 with TRBJ2-7, with 10 bases matching TRBD2. CDR3 length equals 14 residues. J gave up 4 bases and V 2 bases, and 2 bases lay outside the gene matches. Germline loops: CDR1 KGHSH, CDR2 LQKENI. DNA of the CDR3: TGTGCCAGCTCACCAGGGACTAGCGAATACGAGCAGTACTTC. This gives the protein CASSPGTSEYEQYF.

The chain is built from TRBV19 and TRBJ1-1, with a weak D call TRBD1 (5 bases). The CDR3 has 13 amino acids. V dropped 2 bases and J dropped 1 base, with 5 bases sitting between them. Germline V gene data show CDR1 as LNHDA and CDR2 as SQIVND (reference sequence). CDR3 DNA: TGTGCCAGTAGTATAAGGGGGAACACTGAAGCTTTCTTT. Encoded protein: CASSIRGNTEAFF.

V and J are TRBV3-1 and TRBJ1-3; no clear D gene. V lost 3 bases, J lost 8 bases, and 14 bases lay in between. CDR1 is LGHDT and CDR2 is YNNKEL in the germline V gene (reference sequence). The CDR3 totals 14 residues. CDR3 bases: TGTGCCAGCAGCCAGGATTTGCAGTCGGACACCATATATTTT. Residues: CASSQDLQSDTIYF.

This chain joins TRBV28 and TRBJ2-1; 9 nucleotides line up with TRBD1. The CDR3 totals 15 residues. Germline V gene sequence: CDR1 MDHEN, CDR2 SYDVKM. The ends lost 6 bases at V and 6 bases at J; junction bases unmatched: 9. The chain's CDR3 is CASSPSTGGLNEQFF. Here the CDR3 DNA reads TGTGCCAGCAGCCCCTCGACAGGGGGACTCAATGAGCAGTTCTTC.

This clonotype was found once. The chain uses TRBV6-1 and TRBJ2-7, with no clear D. Trimming shortened V by 1 base and J by 3 bases, and 7 bases separated the two germline ends. The CDR3 is 13 amino acids. The germline CDR1 and CDR2 sequences are MNHNS and SASEGT. The CDR3 DNA is TGTGCCAGCAGTGAAGGGCCGATCTACGAGCAGTACGTC. Translating gives CASSEGPIYEQYV.

The chain recombines TRBV29-1 with TRBJ2-7; the D gene is possibly TRBD1 (6 bases). Germline values: CDR1 SQVTM, CDR2 ANQGSEA. With 5 bases removed from V and 2 bases from J, the gap between germline ends came to 16 bases. This CDR3 has 14 amino acids. In DNA form, the CDR3 reads TGCAGCGTTCTCGAGACAGGACACCCCTACGAGCAGTACTTC. It codes for CSVLETGHPYEQYF.

J is TRBJ2-2 and V is TRBV29-1; a possible D gene is TRBD1 (6 bases). Trimming left V 4 bases short and J 6 bases short, with 9 bases between. Per the germline V gene, CDR1 is SQVTM and CDR2 is ANQGSEA. CDR3 size: 12 residues. In nucleotides, the CDR3 is TGCAGCGTTGTACAGGGCGCCGGGGAGCTGTTTTTT. This codes for CSVVQGAGELFF.

This chain joins TRBV24-1 and TRBJ2-2, with TRBD1 as a possible D gene (6 bases). Trimming cost V 5 bases and J 2 bases, with 14 bases left between them. This CDR3 is 16 amino acids long. The germline gives CDR1 KGHDR, CDR2 SFDVKD. CDR3 DNA sequence: TGTGCCACCAGTGCCCTCGGGACATCCAACACCGGGGAGCTGTTTTTT. This translates into CATSALGTSNTGELFF.

This sequence joins TRBV18 and TRBJ1-1; D is undetermined. Trimming cost V 4 bases and J 0 bases, with 9 bases left between them. The CDR3 is made up of 14 amino acids. Per the germline V gene, CDR1 is KGHSH and CDR2 is LQKENI. The DNA of the CDR3 is TGTGCCAGCTCACTGGGAGTCTTGAACACTGAAGCTTTCTTT. It is translated as CASSLGVLNTEAFF.

The V and J genes are TRBV12-3 or TRBV12-4 and TRBJ2-2, with D perhaps being TRBD1 or TRBD2 (5 bases each). The CDR3 runs 15 residues. Trimming left V 5 bases short and J 4 bases short, with 14 bases between. In DNA form, the CDR3 reads TGTGCCAGCAGTGGCACGGGGCTAGGCACCGGGGAGCTGTTTTTT. This encodes CASSGTGLGTGELFF.

The chain recombines TRBV6-2 or TRBV6-3 with TRBJ1-1, with no clear D. The germline V and J ends were trimmed by 6 bases and 1 base, with 9 bases remaining between them. This CDR3 is built from 13 residues. The germline V gene encodes CDR1 MNHEY and CDR2 SVGEGT. In DNA, the CDR3 is TGTGCCAGCAGCTATCGGAGGAACACTGAAGCTTTCTTT. Encoded protein: CASSYRRNTEAFF.

This sequence joins TRBV20-1 and TRBJ2-1, with TRBD2 matching 10 bases. Germline CDR1 is DFQATT and CDR2 is SNEGSKA (reference sequence). There are 13 residues in the CDR3. J gave up 7 bases and V 7 bases, and 7 bases lay outside the gene matches. DNA for the CDR3: TGCAGTGGATATGCTAGCGGGAGTAATGAGCAGTTCTTC. Encoded protein: CSGYASGSNEQFF.

The chain recombines TRBV12-3 or TRBV12-4 with TRBJ2-3; 7 bases align to TRBD1. The CDR3 loop spans 15 amino acids. V was pared by 5 bases and J by 0 bases, with 5 bases of the junction left unmatched. CDR3 coding DNA: TGTGCCAGCAGTAGGGACAGCCTTAGCACAGATACGCAGTATTTT. It encodes CASSRDSLSTDTQYF.

The chain employs TRBV2 and TRBJ1-1; no firm D call. CDR3 length: 13 amino acids. Germline assignment: CDR1 SNHLY and CDR2 FYNNEI. V was pared by 4 bases and J by 1 base, with 7 bases between. The CDR3 DNA sequence: TGTGCCAGCAGTGTCAGCCAGAACACTGAAGCTTTCTTT. Translation: CASSVSQNTEAFF.